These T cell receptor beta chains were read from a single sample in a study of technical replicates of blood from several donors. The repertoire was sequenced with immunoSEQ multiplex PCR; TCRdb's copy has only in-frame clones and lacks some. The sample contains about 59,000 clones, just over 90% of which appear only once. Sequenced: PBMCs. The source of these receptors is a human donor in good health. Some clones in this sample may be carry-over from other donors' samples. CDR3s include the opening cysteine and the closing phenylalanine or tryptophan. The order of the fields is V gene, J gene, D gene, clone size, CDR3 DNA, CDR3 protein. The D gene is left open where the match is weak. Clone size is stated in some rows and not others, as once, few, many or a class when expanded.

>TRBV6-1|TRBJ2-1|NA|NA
TGTGCCATAGACAGGAGGTCGTTCAATGAGCAGTTCTTC
CAIDRRSFNEQFF
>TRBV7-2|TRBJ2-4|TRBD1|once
TGTGCCAGCAGCTTGACAGGGGGGAAAAACATTCAGTACTTC
CASSLTGGKNIQYF
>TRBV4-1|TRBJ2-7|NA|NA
TGCGCCAGCAGCATAAACGTGGGCAGGGGCCACGAGCAGTACTTC
CASSINVGRGHEQYF
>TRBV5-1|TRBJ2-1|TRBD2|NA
TGCGCCAGCAGCTTGGTAGCGGGAGTTGGGAATGAGCAGTTCTTC
CASSLVAGVGNEQFF
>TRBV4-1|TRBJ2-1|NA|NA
TGCGCCAGCAGCCAAGTTAGCCTACGCAGCAGCTCCTACAATGAGCAGTTCTTC
CASSQVSLRSSSYNEQFF
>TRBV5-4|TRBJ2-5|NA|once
TGTGCCAGCAGCTTTTCTGGACAATTACAATATACCCAGTACTTC
CASSFSGQLQYTQYF
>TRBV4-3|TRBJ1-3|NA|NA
TGCGCCAGCAGCCCGGGGACGGGGGGCGGAAACACCATATATTTT
CASSPGTGGGNTIYF
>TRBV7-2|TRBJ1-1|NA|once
TGTGCCAGCAGCCGAGCCGGACAGTCGGCTTTCTTT
CASSRAGQSAFF
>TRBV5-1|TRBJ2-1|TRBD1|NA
TGCGCCAGCAGCTCGGCAGGGGGCATTTCCTACAATGAGCAGTTCTTC
CASSSAGGISYNEQFF
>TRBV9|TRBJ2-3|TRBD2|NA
TGTGCCAGCAGCACAGGGACTAGCGGGGGTAAAGATACGCAGTATTTT
CASSTGTSGGKDTQYF
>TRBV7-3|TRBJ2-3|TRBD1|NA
TGTGCCAGCAGCTTGATTGGACAGGGGGCTTTTGCAGATACGCAGTATTTT
CASSLIGQGAFADTQYF